This T cell receptor beta chain was sequenced for a study of T cell responses to AZD1222 COVID-19 vaccine (dated by TCRdb to 2020 to 2023). In terms of the full investigation: Because spike-specific TCR depth and breadth did not differ between the two schedules, AZD1222 recipients who got a second dose at roughly 4 weeks were pooled with those who got a second dose at roughly 12 weeks. Trial participants were enrolled by age into subgroups of 18-55, 56-69 and 70-plus years, and around 150, 28 and 57 TCR-sequenced participants, respectively, were included in these subgroups. TCR sequencing covered 233 trial participants: around 210 given two doses of AZD1222 and approximately 26 given two doses of MenACWY control vaccine.

The sample's time point label, in plain terms: baseline before first vaccination. Vaccinee samples came from UK trials COV001 and COV002, including a single-blind randomized controlled phase 2/3 trial of AZD1222 (ChAdOx1 nCoV-19) in healthy adults. For TCRbeta chain sequencing, PBMC samples were collected from trial participants at day 0 and at day 28 after the second dose. Of note for this clone: No cognate antigen has been identified for it. Base quality data are lacking; no much larger clone is found one base away.

Overall study outcomes, separate from this receptor: The vaccine-associated CD4 TCRs covered the entire spike protein, and the dominant responses fell in regions 160-218 and 743-854. Most participants were white British and females outnumbered males, and the authors suggested that clonal diversity may have been underestimated. Because no samples from the day 14 peak response were available, repertoires could be characterized only after the peak T cell response. After two AZD1222 doses, spike-specific TCR breadth and depth were significantly higher than at day 0 and than in MenACWY recipients. In the small 56-69-year group, the increase in depth fell short of significance, most likely because of low power. Reportedly, close to half of the unique spike-specific TCRs recognized epitopes lying outside the regions that are mutated in the B.1.351 and B.1.1.7 variants. Conclusions about previously exposed vaccinees were limited because only a handful of AZD1222 recipients were SARS-CoV-2 seropositive at baseline.

Reading the germline V gene gives CDR1 SGHVS and CDR2 FNYEAQ. V ends up 0 bases short and J 7 bases short, with an unmatched junction base count of 8. The CDR3 sequence holds 16 residues, the cysteine and phenylalanine included. CDR3 DNA only is kept here, 48 bases in frame from base 1. The CDR3 regions of human TCRbeta chains were analyzed by immunosequencing. Turning to the authors' computational methods: Repertoire TCRs were checked for matches against a reference library of SARS-CoV-2-specific TCRs that had been generated using the MIRA antigen-specificity platform. Breadth was defined as the fraction of unique TCRs that were SARS-CoV-2-associated, and depth was defined as the fraction of total T cells that were SARS-CoV-2-associated. Using the MIRA data, each spike-specific TCR was mapped to the spike region that the TCR reacts to and placed in a CD4 or CD8 class. Log10-transformed breadth and depth values were compared by one-way ANOVA with Sidak's multiple comparisons tests. Drawn from immuneACCESS, this table holds only the in-frame rearrangements with V and J called that TCRdb kept. Clones are partly lost; checked studies trace under half to an unresolved V gene and leave the rest unexplained. The V and J calls and clone size come from that table; D and trimming were worked out from the DNA. Within this sample are over 100,000 clones, with roughly 84% of them counted one time only. The ten most abundant clones make up 9.5% to 15% of the sample.

This sequence originates from an adult in good health. Here the chain combines TRBV7-6 and TRBJ2-1, with TRBD2 identical over 8 junction bases. Source: peripheral blood, taken on day 0 of AZD1222 vaccination. The DNA sequence follows: TGTGCCAGCAGCTTAGCTTCCGGGGGGGCCTGGAATGAGCAGTTCTTC. Translated, this is CASSLASGGAWNEQFF.